One and the same sample provided the 12 T cell receptor beta chains below, sequenced in a study of human T cells and chemical hapten exposure. TCRdb processed the RACE reads anew with MiXCR; each CDR3 protein has one entry. The repertoire holds 110,000 to 150,000 distinct CDR3 sequences, 12% seen once, with 1.3% to 1.5% in the top ten. As to time point: patch test 2, 6 weeks after DPC sensitization. Treatment indicated: therapeutic diphenylcyclopropenone sensitization with weekly scalp DPC. The input for sequencing was whole blood, taken in connection with sensitization to the hapten diphenylcyclopropenone (DPC). All receptors come from a woman aged 45-65 years with alopecia areata. Some clones in this sample may be carry-over from other donors' samples.

The chain has TRBV6-5 and TRBJ1-6, with D possibly TRBD1 on 5 matching bases. The CDR3 is made up of 15 amino acids. Trimming removed 0 bases from V and 9 bases from J, with 12 bases in between. Germline CDR1 and CDR2: MNHEY and SVGAGI. The CDR3 spells CASSYSALRGSPLHF. The CDR3 DNA is TGTGCCAGCAGTTACTCGGCGTTAAGGGGTTCACCCCTCCACTTT.

There are a few counts of this clonotype. This sequence joins TRBV3-1 and TRBJ2-7; D not certain. Trimming took off 0 bases at V and 0 bases at J, with 21 bases between the two ends. Per germline, CDR1 LGHDT and CDR2 YNNKEL (reference sequence). CDR3 length: 19 amino acids. The CDR3 DNA is TGTGCCAGCAGCCAAGATGGCGGTGCCGGACGGTATCTCTCCTACGAGCAGTACTTC. This encodes CASSQDGGAGRYLSYEQYF.

CDR3 amino acids: CASRRDHYNEQFF. CDR3 bases: TGTGCCAGCAGACGAGACCACTACAATGAGCAGTTCTTC. V is TRBV6-2 or TRBV6-3 and J is TRBJ2-1, with D uncertain. V was shortened by 6 bases and J by 3 bases, with 9 bases between the two germline ends. The CDR3 length is 13 residues. The germline V gene encodes CDR1 MNHEY and CDR2 SVGEGT.

This clonotype was seen repeatedly, ten times or more. The chain couples TRBV6-2 or TRBV6-3 to TRBJ2-1, with TRBD2 as a possible D gene (6 bases). The CDR3 is made up of 16 amino acids. Between the trimmed V and J ends, which lost 6 bases and 0 bases, there was a span of 15 bases. Germline V gene data show CDR1 as MNHEY and CDR2 as SVGEGT. The CDR3 spells CASRRPGETSYNEQFF. CDR3 coding DNA: TGTGCCAGCAGGCGTCCGGGGGAGACCTCCTACAATGAGCAGTTCTTC.

This rearrangement joins TRBV3-1 to TRBJ1-6, with 10 bases matching TRBD1. CDR3 length: 16 amino acids. CDR1 is LGHDT and CDR2 is YNNKEL in the germline V gene (reference sequence). The V gene end was trimmed by 4 bases and the J gene end by 13 bases; junction bases not matched to a gene: 13. This CDR3 reads CASSPDAGTGVGPLHF. For the CDR3, the DNA is TGTGCCAGCAGCCCGGACGCCGGGACAGGGGTTGGTCCCCTCCACTTT.

The chain uses TRBV14 and TRBJ2-7, with 7 bases that match TRBD1. CDR3 size: 15 residues. Unmatched junction bases numbered 3, after V lost 1 base and J lost 0 bases. Germline V CDR1 and CDR2: SGHDN, FVKESK. For the CDR3, the DNA is TGTGCCAGCAGCCAAGGACAGGGCCCCTCCTACGAGCAGTACTTC. Translated, it gives CASSQGQGPSYEQYF.

About this clonotype: One junction end disagrees with the germline gene, perhaps due to a read error. The chain has TRBV12-5 and TRBJ2-5; D unresolved. The CDR3 covers 12 residues. Germline CDR1 is LGHNT and CDR2 is FRNRAP. CDR3 amino acids: CASSYAEETQNF. DNA of the CDR3: TGTGCTAGTTCCTACGCGGAAGAGACCCAGAACTTC.

V and J are TRBV14 and TRBJ2-1; 10 nucleotides match TRBD2. J gave up 5 bases and V 3 bases, and 4 bases lay outside the gene matches. CDR1 SGHDN and CDR2 FVKESK come from the germline V gene. The CDR3 spans 15 residues. As DNA, the CDR3 is TGTGCCAGCAGCCACGGGACTAGCGCCCACAATGAGCAGTTCTTC. Translating it yields CASSHGTSAHNEQFF.

This clonotype occurred many times. The gene calls are TRBV9 and TRBJ1-2, with a tentative D call TRBD1 (5 bases). Trimming removed 2 bases from V and 5 bases from J, with 10 bases in between. CDR1 and CDR2 (germline): SGDLS, YYNGEE. The CDR3 totals 13 residues. The CDR3 protein is CASSVDSDYGYTF. The CDR3 DNA follows: TGTGCCAGCAGCGTTGACAGCGATTATGGCTACACCTTC. Full variable domain (missing parts from reference TRBV9 and TRBJ1-2): DSGVTQTPKHLITATGQRVTLRCSPRSGDLSVYWYQQSLDQGLQFLIQYYNGEERAKGNILERFSAQQFPDLHSELNLSSLELGDSALYFCASSVDSDYGYTFGSGTRLTVV.

The chain links TRBV20-1 to TRBJ2-5; D is ambiguous. The CDR3 has 12 amino acids. V gave up 7 bases and J gave up 5 bases, with 14 bases separating them. Germline values: CDR1 DFQATT, CDR2 SNEGSKA (reference sequence). The DNA for the CDR3 is TGCAGTGTCATACAAGCTGGGGAGACCCAGTACTTC. The encoded protein is CSVIQAGETQYF.

This chain joins TRBV4-1 and TRBJ2-7; D remains ambiguous. The CDR3 totals 15 residues. The V end was cut by 5 bases, the J end by 0 bases, with 14 bases between. The V gene's germline CDR1 is MGHRA and CDR2 YSYEKL. DNA of the CDR3: TGCGCCAGCAGCATCCCGCCAGCCTTCTCCTACGAGCAGTACTTC. Amino acid sequence: CASSIPPAFSYEQYF.

The chain has TRBV30 and TRBJ1-1; 9 nucleotides agree with TRBD1. The CDR3 is made up of 15 amino acids. J lost 3 bases, V lost 5 bases, and 10 bases had no gene match. Germline CDR1 reads GTSNPN; CDR2 reads SVGIG (reference sequence). In DNA form, the CDR3 reads TGTGCCTGGTCACCGGGACAGGGAGGGTACACTGAAGCTTTCTTT. It codes for CAWSPGQGGYTEAFF. The whole variable domain, filled in from reference TRBV30 and TRBJ1-1, reads SQTIHQWPATLVQPVGSPLSLECTVEGTSNPNLYWYRQAAGRGLQLLFYSVGIGQISSEVPQNLSASRPQDRQFILSSKKLLLSDSGFYLCAWSPGQGGYTEAFFGQGTRLTVV.